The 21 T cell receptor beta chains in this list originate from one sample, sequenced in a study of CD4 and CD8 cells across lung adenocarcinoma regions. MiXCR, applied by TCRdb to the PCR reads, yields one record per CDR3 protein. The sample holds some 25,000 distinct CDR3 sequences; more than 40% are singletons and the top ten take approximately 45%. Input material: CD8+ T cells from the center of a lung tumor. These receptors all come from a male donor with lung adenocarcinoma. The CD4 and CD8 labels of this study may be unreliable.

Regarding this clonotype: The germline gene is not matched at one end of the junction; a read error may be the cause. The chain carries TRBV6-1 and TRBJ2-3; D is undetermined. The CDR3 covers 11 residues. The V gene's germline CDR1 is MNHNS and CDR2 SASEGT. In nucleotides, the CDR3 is TGTGCCAGCGATGTCACAGATACCCAGTACTTT. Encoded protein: CASDVTDTQYF.

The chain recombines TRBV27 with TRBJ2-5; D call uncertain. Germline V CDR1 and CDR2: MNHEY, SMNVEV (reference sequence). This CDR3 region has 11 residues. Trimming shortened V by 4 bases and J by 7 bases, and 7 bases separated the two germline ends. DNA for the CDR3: TGTGCCAGCAGTTCCGGGTGGACCCAGTACTTC. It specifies CASSSGWTQYF.

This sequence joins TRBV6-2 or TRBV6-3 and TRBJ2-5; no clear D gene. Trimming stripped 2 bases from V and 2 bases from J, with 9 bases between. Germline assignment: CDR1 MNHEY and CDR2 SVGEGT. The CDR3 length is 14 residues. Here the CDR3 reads CASSYGWGQETQYF. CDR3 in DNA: TGTGCCAGCAGTTACGGGTGGGGACAAGAGACCCAGTACTTC.

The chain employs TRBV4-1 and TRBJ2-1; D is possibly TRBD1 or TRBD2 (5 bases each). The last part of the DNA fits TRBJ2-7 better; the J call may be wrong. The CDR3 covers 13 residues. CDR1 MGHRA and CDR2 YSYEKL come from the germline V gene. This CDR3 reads CASSQVPGSEQYF. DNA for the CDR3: TGCGCCAGCAGCCAAGTCCCAGGGAGCGAGCAGTACTTC.

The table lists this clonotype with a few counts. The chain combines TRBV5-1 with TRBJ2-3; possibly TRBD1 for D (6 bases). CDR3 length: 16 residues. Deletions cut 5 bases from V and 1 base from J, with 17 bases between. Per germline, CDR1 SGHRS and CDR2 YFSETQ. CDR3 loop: CASSREGWGRTDTQYF. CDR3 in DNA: TGCGCCAGCAGTCGTGAAGGCTGGGGGCGCACAGATACGCAGTATTTT.

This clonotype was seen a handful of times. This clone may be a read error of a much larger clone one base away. The CDR3 sequence is CATNGGGQETQFF. The CDR3 nucleotides are TGTGCCACCAATGGAGGAGGGCAAGAGACCCAGTTCTTC. The V call is TRBV6-1, the J call TRBJ2-1; D is perhaps TRBD2 (6 bases). V was pared by 10 bases and J by 13 bases, with 23 bases between. CDR1 is MNHNS, CDR2 SASEGT, per germline. This CDR3 contains 13 residues.

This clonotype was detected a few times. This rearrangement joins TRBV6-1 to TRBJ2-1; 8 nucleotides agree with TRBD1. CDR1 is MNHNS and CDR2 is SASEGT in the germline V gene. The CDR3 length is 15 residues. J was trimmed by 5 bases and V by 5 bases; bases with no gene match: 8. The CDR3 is CASSLRQGINNEQFF. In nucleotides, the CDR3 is TGTGCCAGCAGTCTTCGACAGGGGATCAACAATGAGCAGTTCTTC.

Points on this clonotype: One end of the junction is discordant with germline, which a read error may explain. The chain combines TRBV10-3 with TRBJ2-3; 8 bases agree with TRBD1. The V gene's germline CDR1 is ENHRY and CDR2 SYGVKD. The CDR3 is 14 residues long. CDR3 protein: CGVRGRTGQNTQYF. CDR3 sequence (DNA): TGTGGCGTCAGGGGCAGGACAGGGCAAAACACGCAGTACTTT.

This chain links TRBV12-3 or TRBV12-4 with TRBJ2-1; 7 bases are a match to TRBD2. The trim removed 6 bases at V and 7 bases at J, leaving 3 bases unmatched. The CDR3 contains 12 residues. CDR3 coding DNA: TGTGCCAGCAGAACAGCGGGGAATGAGCAGTTCTTC. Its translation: CASRTAGNEQFF.

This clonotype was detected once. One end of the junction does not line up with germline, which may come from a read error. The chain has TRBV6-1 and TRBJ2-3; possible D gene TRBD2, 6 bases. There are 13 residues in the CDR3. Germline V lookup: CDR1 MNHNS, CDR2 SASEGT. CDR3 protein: CVSGLGAKDTQYF. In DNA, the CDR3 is TGTGTCAGCGGGCTCGGGGCCAAAGACACGCAGTATTTT.

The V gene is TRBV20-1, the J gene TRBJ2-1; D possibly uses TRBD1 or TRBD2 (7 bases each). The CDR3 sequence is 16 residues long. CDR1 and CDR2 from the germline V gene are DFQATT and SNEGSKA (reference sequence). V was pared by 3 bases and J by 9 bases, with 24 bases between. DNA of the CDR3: TGCAGTGCTAGGACCTATAGGGACCCCAGGGGGGGTGAGCAGTTCTTC. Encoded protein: CSARTYRDPRGGEQFF.

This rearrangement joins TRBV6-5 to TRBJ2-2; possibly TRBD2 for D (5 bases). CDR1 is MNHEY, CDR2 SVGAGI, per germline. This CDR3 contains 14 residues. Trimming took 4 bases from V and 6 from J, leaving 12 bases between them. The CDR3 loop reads CASSSSGNAGELFF. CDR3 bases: TGTGCCAGCAGTTCCTCCGGGAATGCCGGGGAGCTGTTTTTT.

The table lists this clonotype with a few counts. The CDR3 coding sequence is TGCAGTGCTAGTAGGGTGGTTCGGCGGGAGACCCAGTACTTC. Protein product: CSASRVVRRETQYF. This chain joins TRBV20-1 and TRBJ2-5; no clear D. The germline V and J ends were trimmed by 3 bases and 5 bases, with 16 bases remaining between them. The germline CDR1 and CDR2 sequences are DFQATT and SNEGSKA (reference sequence). The CDR3 has 14 amino acids.

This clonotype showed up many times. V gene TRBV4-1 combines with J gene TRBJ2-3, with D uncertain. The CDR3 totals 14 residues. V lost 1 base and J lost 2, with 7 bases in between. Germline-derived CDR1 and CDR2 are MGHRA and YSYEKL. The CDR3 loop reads CASSQVPTTDTQYF. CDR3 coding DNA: TGCGCCAGCAGCCAAGTCCCCACCACAGATACGCAGTATTTT.

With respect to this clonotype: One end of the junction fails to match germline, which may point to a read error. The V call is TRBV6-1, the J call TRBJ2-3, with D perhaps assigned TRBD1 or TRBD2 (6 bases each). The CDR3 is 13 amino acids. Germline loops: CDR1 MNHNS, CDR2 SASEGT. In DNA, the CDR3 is TGTGTCACGGGGGTGCGGGACACAGACACGCAGTATTTC. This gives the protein CVTGVRDTDTQYF.

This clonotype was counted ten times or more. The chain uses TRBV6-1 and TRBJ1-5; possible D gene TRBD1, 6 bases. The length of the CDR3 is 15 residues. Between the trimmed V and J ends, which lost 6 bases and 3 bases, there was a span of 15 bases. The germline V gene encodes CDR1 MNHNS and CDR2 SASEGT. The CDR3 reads CASRRRGGNNQPQHF. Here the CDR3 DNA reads TGTGCCAGCAGAAGAAGGGGGGGGAACAATCAGCCCCAGCATTTT.

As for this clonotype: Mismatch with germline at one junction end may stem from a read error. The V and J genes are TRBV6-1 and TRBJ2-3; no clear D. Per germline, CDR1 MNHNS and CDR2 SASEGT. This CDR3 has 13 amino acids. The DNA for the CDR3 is TGTGCCAGCGGGGTTCCGGGCCAAGATACGCAGTACTTT. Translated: CASGVPGQDTQYF.

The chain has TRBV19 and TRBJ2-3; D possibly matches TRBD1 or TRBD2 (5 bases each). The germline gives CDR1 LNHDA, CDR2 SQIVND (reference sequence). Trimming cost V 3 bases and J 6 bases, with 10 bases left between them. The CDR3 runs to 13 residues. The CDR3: CASSIGWGDTQYF. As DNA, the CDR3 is TGTGCCAGTAGTATCGGATGGGGGGATACGCAGTATTTT.

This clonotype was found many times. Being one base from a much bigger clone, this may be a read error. The CDR3 coding sequence is TGTGCCAGCAGTGAAGCGCGGGGAACCAAGCAAGAGACCCAGTTCTTC. Encoded protein: CASSEARGTKQETQFF. The V call is TRBV6-1, the J call TRBJ2-1, with D possibly TRBD2 on 6 matching bases. This CDR3 is built from 16 residues. Germline lookup yields CDR1 MNHNS and CDR2 SASEGT. The V and J ends lost 0 bases and 13 bases respectively, with 22 bases between them.

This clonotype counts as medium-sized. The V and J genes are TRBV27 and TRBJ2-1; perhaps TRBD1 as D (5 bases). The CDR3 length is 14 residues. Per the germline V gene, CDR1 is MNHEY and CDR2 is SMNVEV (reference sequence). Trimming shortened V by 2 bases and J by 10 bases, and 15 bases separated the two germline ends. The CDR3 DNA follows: TGTGCCAGCAGTTTAACGCGGCAGGGCAGGGAGCAGTTCTTC. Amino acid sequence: CASSLTRQGREQFF.

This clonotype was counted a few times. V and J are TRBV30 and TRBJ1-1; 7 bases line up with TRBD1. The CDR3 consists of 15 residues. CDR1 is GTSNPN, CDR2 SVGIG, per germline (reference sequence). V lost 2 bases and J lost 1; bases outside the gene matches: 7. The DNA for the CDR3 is TGTGCCTGGAGTATAACAGGGGTCGGGAACACTGAAGCTTTCTTT. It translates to CAWSITGVGNTEAFF.